This T cell receptor beta chain is from a study of T cell responses to AZD1222 COVID-19 vaccine. The protocol was immunoSEQ multiplex PCR, while the TCRdb copy is restricted to in-frame clones and leaves out a portion. The table lists tens of thousands of clones, approximately 91% of them singletons, with roughly 7% in the top ten. V was shortened by 3 bases and J by 6 bases, with 8 bases between the two germline ends. The CDR3 is 13 amino acids. The count of this clone is one. The sequence was collected from an adult in good health. The material sequenced was peripheral blood, taken on day 0 of AZD1222 vaccination. This chain uses TRBV12-3 or TRBV12-4 with TRBJ2-2; possible D gene TRBD1, 6 bases. The CDR3 bases are TGTGCCAGCAGTTTGGGGGCCCCCGGGGAGCTGTTTTTT. It specifies CASSLGAPGELFF.